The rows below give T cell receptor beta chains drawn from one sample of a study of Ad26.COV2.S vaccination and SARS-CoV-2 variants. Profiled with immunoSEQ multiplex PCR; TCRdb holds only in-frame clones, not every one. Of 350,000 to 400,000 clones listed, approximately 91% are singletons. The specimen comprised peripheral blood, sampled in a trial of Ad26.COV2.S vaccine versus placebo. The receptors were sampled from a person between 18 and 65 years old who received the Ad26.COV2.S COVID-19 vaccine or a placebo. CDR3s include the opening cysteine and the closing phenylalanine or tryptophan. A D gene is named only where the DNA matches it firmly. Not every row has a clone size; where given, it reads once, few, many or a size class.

CDR3aa: CASSQGFGNTVETQYF
CDR3nt: TGTGCCAGCAGCCAAGGTTTCGGCAACACGGTAGAGACCCAGTACTTC
d_gene: NA
v_gene: TRBV3-1/TRBV3-2
j_gene: TRBJ2-5
abundance: NA

CDR3aa: CATSGPAGGPSSYNEQFF
CDR3nt: TGTGCCACCAGTGGTCCGGCGGGAGGGCCAAGCTCCTACAATGAGCAGTTCTTC
d_gene: TRBD2
v_gene: TRBV24-1
j_gene: TRBJ2-1
abundance: NA

CDR3aa: CASSRDPGTGVNSPLHF
CDR3nt: TGCGCCAGCAGCCGAGATCCCGGGACAGGAGTTAATTCACCCCTCCACTTT
d_gene: TRBD1
v_gene: TRBV4-1
j_gene: TRBJ1-6
abundance: NA

CDR3aa: CAISGGGGNTGELFF
CDR3nt: TGTGCCATCAGTGGGGGGGGAGGTAACACCGGGGAGCTGTTTTTT
d_gene: TRBD2
v_gene: TRBV10-3
j_gene: TRBJ2-2
abundance: NA

CDR3aa: CASSISGTSGPGDTQYF
CDR3nt: TGTGCCAGCAGCATATCCGGGACTAGCGGCCCCGGAGATACGCAGTATTTT
d_gene: TRBD2
v_gene: TRBV9
j_gene: TRBJ2-3
abundance: NA

CDR3aa: CASSPRGQGNQPQHF
CDR3nt: TGTGCCAGTAGTCCGAGAGGGCAGGGGAATCAGCCCCAGCATTTT
d_gene: NA
v_gene: TRBV19
j_gene: TRBJ1-5
abundance: NA

CDR3aa: CASSHRLAGDNEQFF
CDR3nt: TGTGCCAGCAGCCATAGACTAGCGGGTGACAATGAGCAGTTCTTC
d_gene: TRBD2
v_gene: TRBV7-2
j_gene: TRBJ2-1
abundance: NA

CDR3aa: CASSPLVAGRFNEQFF
CDR3nt: TGTGCCAGCAGTCCTTTAGTAGCGGGTCGGTTCAATGAGCAGTTCTTC
d_gene: TRBD2
v_gene: TRBV27
j_gene: TRBJ2-1
abundance: NA

CDR3aa: CASSGGQGIVETQYF
CDR3nt: TGCGCCAGCAGCGGGGGACAGGGGATCGTGGAGACCCAGTACTTC
d_gene: TRBD1
v_gene: TRBV5-1
j_gene: TRBJ2-5
abundance: NA

CDR3aa: CASSAAPAPGLAFF
CDR3nt: TGTGCCAGCAGCGCAGCCCCCGCTCCGGGACTAGCCTTCTTC
d_gene: TRBD2
v_gene: TRBV9
j_gene: TRBJ2-1
abundance: NA

CDR3aa: CASSQGVNTEAFF
CDR3nt: TGTGCCAGCAGCCAAGGGGTGAACACTGAAGCTTTCTTT
d_gene: NA
v_gene: TRBV13
j_gene: TRBJ1-1
abundance: NA

CDR3aa: CASSLSSERVSYEQYF
CDR3nt: TGTGCCAGCAGTTTATCGTCAGAACGAGTCTCCTACGAGCAGTACTTC
d_gene: NA
v_gene: TRBV28
j_gene: TRBJ2-7
abundance: NA

CDR3aa: CASSFYSGSLGDTQYF
CDR3nt: TGCGCCAGCAGCTTCTACAGCGGCTCCCTGGGAGATACGCAGTATTTT
d_gene: NA
v_gene: TRBV5-1
j_gene: TRBJ2-3
abundance: once

CDR3aa: CASSLSGTSGSGTGELFF
CDR3nt: TGTGCCAGCAGCCTCTCCGGGACTAGCGGGAGCGGCACCGGGGAGCTGTTTTTT
d_gene: TRBD2
v_gene: TRBV7-9
j_gene: TRBJ2-2
abundance: NA

CDR3aa: CASRMEETQYF
CDR3nt: TGTGCCAGCCGGATGGAGGAGACCCAGTACTTC
d_gene: NA
v_gene: TRBV2
j_gene: TRBJ2-5
abundance: NA

CDR3aa: CASSEGTGSHQPQHF
CDR3nt: TGTGCCAGCAGCGAGGGGACAGGGAGTCATCAGCCCCAGCATTTT
d_gene: TRBD1
v_gene: TRBV5-7
j_gene: TRBJ1-5
abundance: NA

CDR3aa: CASSEVFNQPQHF
CDR3nt: TGTGCCAGCAGTGAAGTCTTCAATCAGCCCCAGCATTTT
d_gene: NA
v_gene: TRBV2
j_gene: TRBJ1-5
abundance: few

CDR3aa: CASGLAGGYNEQFF
CDR3nt: TGTGCCAGCGGCCTAGCGGGAGGGTACAATGAGCAGTTCTTC
d_gene: TRBD2
v_gene: TRBV27
j_gene: TRBJ2-1
abundance: once

CDR3aa: CASSETGFEQFF
CDR3nt: TGTGCCAGCAGTGAAACAGGGTTTGAGCAGTTCTTC
d_gene: NA
v_gene: TRBV6-1
j_gene: TRBJ2-1
abundance: once

CDR3aa: CASSQGLAVNNEQFF
CDR3nt: TGCGCCAGCAGCCAAGGACTAGCCGTCAACAATGAGCAGTTCTTC
d_gene: TRBD2
v_gene: TRBV4-3
j_gene: TRBJ2-1
abundance: NA

CDR3aa: CASSATTSGDYNEQFF
CDR3nt: TGTGCCAGCAGCGCGACGACTAGCGGGGACTACAATGAGCAGTTCTTC
d_gene: TRBD2
v_gene: TRBV6-4
j_gene: TRBJ2-1
abundance: few

CDR3aa: CASSLGQIRVQPQHF
CDR3nt: TGTGCCAGCAGTTTGGGTCAGATTCGAGTTCAGCCCCAGCATTTT
d_gene: NA
v_gene: TRBV28
j_gene: TRBJ1-5
abundance: once

CDR3aa: CASSELAGSYEQYF
CDR3nt: TGTGCCAGCAGCGAGTTAGCGGGATCCTACGAGCAGTACTTC
d_gene: TRBD2
v_gene: TRBV14
j_gene: TRBJ2-7
abundance: NA

CDR3aa: CASSQESLTTDTQYF
CDR3nt: TGCGCCAGCAGCCAAGAGTCGCTTACCACAGATACGCAGTATTTT
d_gene: NA
v_gene: TRBV4-1
j_gene: TRBJ2-3
abundance: NA

CDR3aa: CASSLGGTSGTDTQYF
CDR3nt: TGTGCCAGCAGCCTAGGGGGGACTAGCGGCACAGATACGCAGTATTTT
d_gene: TRBD2
v_gene: TRBV2
j_gene: TRBJ2-3
abundance: NA

CDR3aa: CSAGSRTGRRGEQFF
CDR3nt: TGCAGCGCCGGATCAAGGACAGGCCGGAGGGGTGAGCAGTTCTTC
d_gene: NA
v_gene: TRBV29-1
j_gene: TRBJ2-1
abundance: NA

CDR3aa: CASSYSGQPLSGYTF
CDR3nt: TGTGCCAGCAGTTATTCGGGACAGCCTCTTAGTGGCTACACCTTC
d_gene: TRBD1
v_gene: TRBV6-5
j_gene: TRBJ1-2
abundance: NA

CDR3aa: CASSQGLAGYEQYF
CDR3nt: TGTGCCAGCAGTCAGGGACTAGCGGGCTACGAGCAGTACTTC
d_gene: TRBD2
v_gene: TRBV6-5
j_gene: TRBJ2-7
abundance: NA

CDR3aa: CAWSSPTSLDTGELFF
CDR3nt: TGTGCCTGGAGTTCCCCGACTAGCCTAGACACCGGGGAGCTGTTTTTT
d_gene: TRBD2
v_gene: TRBV30
j_gene: TRBJ2-2
abundance: NA

CDR3aa: CAISESSGNTEAFF
CDR3nt: TGTGCCATCAGTGAGTCGTCAGGGAACACTGAAGCTTTCTTT
d_gene: NA
v_gene: TRBV10-3
j_gene: TRBJ1-1
abundance: NA

CDR3aa: CASGVLSRGRGLQETQYF
CDR3nt: TGTGCCAGCGGCGTCCTCTCCCGTGGGAGGGGACTCCAAGAGACCCAGTACTTC
d_gene: NA
v_gene: TRBV21-1
j_gene: TRBJ2-5
abundance: NA

CDR3aa: CASSPRTGDTGELFF
CDR3nt: TGCGCCAGCAGCCCAAGGACAGGGGACACCGGGGAGCTGTTTTTT
d_gene: TRBD1
v_gene: TRBV5-1
j_gene: TRBJ2-2
abundance: NA

CDR3aa: CSVEGLFNEQFF
CDR3nt: TGCAGCGTTGAAGGACTCTTCAATGAGCAGTTCTTC
d_gene: NA
v_gene: TRBV29-1
j_gene: TRBJ2-1
abundance: NA

CDR3aa: CASSPQGARYTEAFF
CDR3nt: TGTGCCAGCAGCCCACAGGGGGCGAGGTACACTGAAGCTTTCTTT
d_gene: TRBD1
v_gene: TRBV7-9
j_gene: TRBJ1-1
abundance: NA

CDR3aa: CASSLDDSNEKLFF
CDR3nt: TGCGCCAGCAGCTTGGATGACAGTAATGAAAAACTGTTTTTT
d_gene: NA
v_gene: TRBV5-1
j_gene: TRBJ1-4
abundance: NA